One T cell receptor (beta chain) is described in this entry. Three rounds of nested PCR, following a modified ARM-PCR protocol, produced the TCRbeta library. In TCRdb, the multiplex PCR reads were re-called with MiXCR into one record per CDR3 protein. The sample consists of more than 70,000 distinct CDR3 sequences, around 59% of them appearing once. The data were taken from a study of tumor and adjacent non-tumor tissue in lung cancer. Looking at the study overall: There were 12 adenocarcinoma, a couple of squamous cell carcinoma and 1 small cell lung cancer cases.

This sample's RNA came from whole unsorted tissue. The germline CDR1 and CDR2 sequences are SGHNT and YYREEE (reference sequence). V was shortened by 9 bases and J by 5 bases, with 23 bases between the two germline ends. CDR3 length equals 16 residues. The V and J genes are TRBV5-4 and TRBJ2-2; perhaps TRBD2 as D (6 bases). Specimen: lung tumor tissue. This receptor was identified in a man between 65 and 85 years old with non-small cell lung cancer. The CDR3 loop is CANNSEGPTETGELFF. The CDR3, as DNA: TGTGCCAACAACTCGGAGGGCCCTACGGAGACCGGGGAGCTGTTTTTT. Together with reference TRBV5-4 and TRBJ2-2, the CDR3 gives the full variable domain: ETGVTQSPTHLIKTRGQQVTLRCSSQSGHNTVSWYQQALGQGPQFIFQYYREEENGRGNFPPRFSGLQFPNYSSELNVNALELDDSALYLCANNSEGPTETGELFFGEGSRLTVL.